This entry lists 8 T cell receptor beta chains sequenced from one sample in a study of shared clonotypes between healthy human individuals. The assay was immunoSEQ multiplex PCR, and TCRdb's table has in-frame clones only and misses some. The table includes more than 2 million clones, 85% to 95% detected once. Specimen: naive CD4+ T cells sorted from blood. This sample's subset: CD45RA+ positively selected. The receptors here all came from a man aged 18 to 29 in good health.

The gene calls are TRBV14 and TRBJ2-4; 16 nucleotides agree with TRBD2. Germline lookup yields CDR1 SGHDN and CDR2 FVKESK. V shed 0 bases, J shed 8 bases, and the junction held 13 bases outside the gene matches. The CDR3 runs to 20 residues. CDR3 protein: CASSQDKGTSGRASTHIQYF. The DNA of the CDR3 is TGTGCCAGCAGCCAAGATAAAGGGACTAGCGGGAGGGCCTCGACCCACATTCAGTACTTC.

CDR3 coding DNA: TGTGCCAGCAGTTCAATGGGGTTGGACACTGAAGCTTTCTTT. Translation: CASSSMGLDTEAFF. V gene TRBV28 combines with J gene TRBJ1-1; D uncertain. The CDR3 length is 14 residues. Deletions cut 4 bases from V and 3 bases from J, with 12 bases between. Germline V gene data show CDR1 as MDHEN and CDR2 as SYDVKM.

The chain couples TRBV6-6 to TRBJ2-7; D is unresolved. The germline V and J ends were trimmed by 7 bases and 3 bases, with 13 bases remaining between them. Germline V lookup: CDR1 MNHNY, CDR2 SVGAGI (reference sequence). This CDR3 has 13 amino acids. The chain's CDR3 is CASTASRFYEQYF. CDR3 sequence (DNA): TGTGCCAGCACCGCGAGTCGGTTCTACGAGCAGTACTTC.

The V and J genes are TRBV19 and TRBJ1-6, with 10 bases identical to TRBD1. The V segment lost 7 bases and the J segment 7 bases; nucleotides outside the gene matches: 10. Germline assignment: CDR1 LNHDA and CDR2 SQIVND (reference sequence). This CDR3 contains 16 residues. The CDR3 sequence: CASTTAGTGVNSPLHF. In DNA form, the CDR3 reads TGTGCCAGTACTACCGCCGGGACAGGGGTGAATTCACCCCTCCACTTT.

The chain has TRBV4-1 and TRBJ2-7; D is uncertain. Germline values: CDR1 MGHRA, CDR2 YSYEKL. The length of the CDR3 is 13 residues. Trimming took 4 bases from V and 3 from J, leaving 10 bases between them. This CDR3 reads CASSRPLGYEQYF. In nucleotides, the CDR3 is TGCGCCAGCAGCCGCCCCCTTGGCTACGAGCAGTACTTC.

This chain's CDR3 is CASSLDGTAQETQYF. In nucleotides, the CDR3 is TGTGCCAGCAGCTTAGACGGGACAGCACAAGAGACCCAGTACTTC. The chain combines TRBV11-3 with TRBJ2-5; 7 bases agree with TRBD1. The CDR3 has 15 residues. Germline V gene lookup returns CDR1 SGHNT and CDR2 YENEEA. The V and J ends lost 0 bases and 2 bases, in that order; junction bases with no gene match: 3.

V is TRBV27 and J is TRBJ2-1; 14 bases agree with TRBD2. The CDR3 is made up of 17 amino acids. Germline CDR1 is MNHEY and CDR2 is SMNVEV (reference sequence). J lost 6 bases, V lost 6 bases, and 10 bases had no gene match. The CDR3 sequence: CASSDRTSGRIVNEQFF. The CDR3 DNA reads TGTGCCAGCAGCGATAGGACTAGCGGGAGGATAGTCAATGAGCAGTTCTTC.

The chain carries TRBV6-1 and TRBJ2-2, with TRBD1 matching over 8 bases. Trimming removed 4 bases from V and 0 bases from J; junction bases left unmatched: 7. The germline V gene encodes CDR1 MNHNS and CDR2 SASEGT. The CDR3 sequence is 17 residues long. CDR3: CASSARVGQANTGELFF. CDR3 DNA sequence: TGTGCCAGCAGTGCCCGCGTGGGACAGGCGAACACCGGGGAGCTGTTTTTT.